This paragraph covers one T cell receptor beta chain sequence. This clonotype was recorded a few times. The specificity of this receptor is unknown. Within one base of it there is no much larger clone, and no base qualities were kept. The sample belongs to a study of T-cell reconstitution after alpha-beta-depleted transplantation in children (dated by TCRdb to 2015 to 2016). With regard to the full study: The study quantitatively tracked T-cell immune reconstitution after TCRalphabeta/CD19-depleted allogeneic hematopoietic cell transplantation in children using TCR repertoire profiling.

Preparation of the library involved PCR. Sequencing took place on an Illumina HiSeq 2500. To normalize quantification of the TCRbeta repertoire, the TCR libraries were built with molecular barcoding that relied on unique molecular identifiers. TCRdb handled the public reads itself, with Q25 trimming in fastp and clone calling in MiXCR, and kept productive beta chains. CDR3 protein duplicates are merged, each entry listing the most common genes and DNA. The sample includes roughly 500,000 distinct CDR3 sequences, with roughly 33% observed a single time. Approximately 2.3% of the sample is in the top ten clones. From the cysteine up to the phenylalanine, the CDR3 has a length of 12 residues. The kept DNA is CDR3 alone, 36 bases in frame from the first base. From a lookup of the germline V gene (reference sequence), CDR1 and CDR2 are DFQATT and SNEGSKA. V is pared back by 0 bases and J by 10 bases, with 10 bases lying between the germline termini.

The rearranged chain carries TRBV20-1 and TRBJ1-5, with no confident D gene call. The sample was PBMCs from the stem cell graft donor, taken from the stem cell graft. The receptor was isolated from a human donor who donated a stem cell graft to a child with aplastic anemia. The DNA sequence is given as TGCAGTGCTAGAGATCTCCCGGGTCCCCAGCATTTT. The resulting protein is CSARDLPGPQHF.